Listed below are T cell receptor beta chains from one sample, sequenced in a study of cytomegalovirus exposure and HLA in healthy donors. Assay used: immunoSEQ multiplex PCR; TCRdb lists only in-frame clones, some missing. Among about 100,000 clones, roughly 79% were seen once, and the ten largest hold about 1.9%. The source material was PBMCs. All receptors come from a woman aged 40-49 years in good health and CMV-seronegative. CDR3s include the opening cysteine and the closing phenylalanine or tryptophan. D genes are given only for firm matches. Clone size is shown for a subset of rows, as once, few, many or a class of expanded clone.

J gene	clone size	V gene	D gene	CDR3 protein	CDR3 DNA
TRBJ2-7	.	TRBV5-1	TRBD1	CASSGTGNPYEQYF	TGCGCCAGCAGCGGGACAGGGAACCCCTACGAGCAGTACTTC
TRBJ2-7	.	TRBV6-5	.	CASTTGQGKQYF	TGTGCCAGCACTACCGGGCAGGGAAAGCAGTACTTC
TRBJ2-7	.	TRBV5-1	.	CASSLGAGTYGQYF	TGCGCCAGCAGCTTGGGGGCGGGTACCTACGGGCAGTACTTC
TRBJ2-2	.	TRBV28	TRBD1	CASRIPQGARGELFF	TGTGCCAGCAGGATTCCACAGGGGGCGAGGGGGGAGCTGTTTTTT
TRBJ1-2	.	TRBV7-2	.	CASSKTKGAYGYTF	TGTGCCAGCAGCAAGACGAAAGGGGCTTATGGCTACACCTTC
TRBJ2-3	few	TRBV4-2	TRBD2	CASSPLGSGGTDTQYF	TGTGCCAGCAGCCCCCTCGGTAGCGGGGGGACAGATACGCAGTATTTT
TRBJ2-2	.	TRBV6-5	.	CASSYGAGNTGELFF	TGTGCCAGCAGTTATGGAGCGGGGAACACCGGGGAGCTGTTTTTT
TRBJ2-1	.	TRBV4-2	.	CASSPYTDNEQFF	TGTGCCAGCAGTCCTTATACCGACAACGAGCAGTTCTTC
TRBJ2-1	.	TRBV10-2	TRBD1	CASRASGTGYNEQFF	TGCGCCAGCAGGGCTTCCGGGACAGGGTACAATGAGCAGTTCTTC
TRBJ2-7	.	TRBV27	TRBD2	CASSTRLAGGHEQYF	TGTGCCAGCAGCACTAGACTAGCGGGAGGTCACGAGCAGTACTTC
TRBJ2-7	.	TRBV6-1	TRBD1	CASSEKTGWSSYEQYF	TGTGCCAGCAGTGAAAAGACAGGGTGGAGTTCCTACGAGCAGTACTTC
TRBJ2-1	.	TRBV6-1	TRBD2	CASSAPGLGYEQFF	TGTGCCAGCAGTGCCCCGGGACTAGGCTATGAGCAGTTCTTC
TRBJ2-6	.	TRBV4-3	.	CASSQDRRGVRGANVLTF	TGCGCCAGCAGCCAAGATAGGAGGGGCGTGAGAGGGGCCAACGTCCTGACTTTC
TRBJ1-1	.	TRBV19	TRBD1	CASSIAGTGVGTEAFF	TGTGCCAGTAGTATCGCCGGGACAGGGGTCGGGACTGAAGCTTTCTTT
TRBJ1-1	.	TRBV4-3	TRBD1	CASSQDSGGEEAFF	TGCGCCAGCAGCCAAGATTCAGGGGGCGAGGAAGCTTTCTTT
TRBJ1-1	.	TRBV7-9	.	CASSTIAAYLNTEAFF	TGTGCCAGCAGCACCATCGCCGCCTATCTGAACACTGAAGCTTTCTTT